Sequencing of this T cell receptor (beta chain) was carried out in a study of blood T cell repertoires in COVID-19. Study details: The United States, Italy and Spain supplied acute and convalescent COVID-19 samples. From T cells, B-cell-depleted T cells, or PBMCs came the material, which was cDNA or gDNA.

Study processing details: It was from reference gene primer amplification that nucleated cell counts were estimated. Produced via immunoSEQ multiplex PCR; TCRdb's table is partial and in-frame only. V, J and clone size are taken as reported in that table, and D and trimming were inferred from the DNA itself. The sample includes more than 150,000 clones, over 70% of them seen just once. This study enrolled people aged 18 to 89 from about two dozen US geographic areas. Germline assignment: CDR1 DFQATT and CDR2 SNEGSKA (reference sequence). Deletions cut 3 bases from V and 7 bases from J, with 10 bases between. This CDR3 spans 12 amino acids.

The sequenced sample consisted of PBMCs or T cells enriched from blood (not recorded which). J is TRBJ1-5 and V is TRBV20-1; tentatively, D is TRBD1 (5 bases). The source of this sequence is a man over 45 who had recovered from COVID-19. CDR3 DNA sequence: TGCAGTGCTAGTCAGGGTGGACAGCCCCAGCATTTT. Translated: CSASQGGQPQHF.